This T cell receptor beta chain emerged from a study of blood T cell repertoires in COVID-19. Looking at the study overall: Samples taken during acute and convalescent COVID-19 were collected in the United States, Italy and Spain. In each case, the material was cDNA or gDNA derived from T cells, B-cell-depleted T cells, or PBMCs.

This CDR3 is 17 amino acids long. V lost 2 bases and J lost 9; bases outside the gene matches: 11. Germline assignment: CDR1 MNHNS and CDR2 SASEGT. Original data processing: Amplifying reference gene primers gave estimates of nucleated cell counts. Here immunoSEQ multiplex PCR was the method, and the copy in TCRdb shows in-frame clones only, minus some. V, J and clone size are those of that table, while D and trimming were read from the DNA. Seen here are 94,000 or so clones, 75% to 85% observed once, and the top ten hold about 25%. Sequencing was done on a sample of peripheral blood. The source is a man between 60 and 75 years old with acute or convalescent COVID-19. The V call is TRBV6-1, the J call TRBJ1-6; 9 bases line up with TRBD1. This CDR3 reads CASSEQTGTGNGSPLHF. The CDR3, as DNA: TGTGCCAGCAGTGAACAAACCGGGACAGGGAATGGTTCACCCCTCCACTTT.